This is a list of T cell receptor beta chains from one sample in a study of blood T cell repertoires in COVID-19. Profiled with immunoSEQ multiplex PCR; TCRdb holds only in-frame clones, not every one. The sample holds under 30,000 clones; roughly 84% are singletons and the top ten take about 8%. Sequencing was performed on peripheral blood. The receptors originated from a man in his fifties with active COVID-19. The CDR3 runs from the conserved cysteine through the conserved F or W. The D gene is left open where the match is weak. Some rows have no size entry. The others give once, few or many, or a class for an expanded clone.

>TRBV19|NA|TRBJ1-5|NA
TGTGCCAGTAGTATAGTTATGGGGGGAAGTAGCAATCAGCCCCAGCATTTT
CASSIVMGGSSNQPQHF
>TRBV5-1|NA|TRBJ2-2|once
TGCGCCAGCAGCAGGGACACCACCGGGGAGCTGTTTTTT
CASSRDTTGELFF
>TRBV6-5|NA|TRBJ1-1|NA
TGTGCCAGCAGTTACTCGGCAGGGGTTTTGTCTGAAGCTTTCTTT
CASSYSAGVLSEAFF
>TRBV11-2|NA|TRBJ1-1|NA
TGTGCCAGCAGCTTCGGGGACACTGAAGCTTTCTTT
CASSFGDTEAFF
>TRBV7-9|NA|TRBJ2-5|NA
TGTGCCAGCAGTCGGTTTAAGGGTTCGACGCAGGGGCGCAGCGAGACCCAGTACTTC
CASSRFKGSTQGRSETQYF
>TRBV19|NA|TRBJ2-3|NA
TGTGCCAGTAGTATCGGCACAGATACGCAGTATTTT
CASSIGTDTQYF
>TRBV11-2|NA|TRBJ2-1|NA
TGTGCCAGCAGCTTAGAGGAGGTGAGAGAGCAGTTCTTC
CASSLEEVREQFF
>TRBV2|NA|TRBJ2-1|NA
TGTGCCAGCAGTGAAGGACATAGAGGGTCCGAGCAGTTCTTC
CASSEGHRGSEQFF
>TRBV6-5|TRBD1|TRBJ2-7|NA
TGTGCCAGCAGCCTGACAGGGAGATTCACCTACGAGCAGTACTTC
CASSLTGRFTYEQYF
>TRBV6-1|NA|TRBJ2-2|NA
TGTGCCAGCAGTGATGCGGTTTGGGCCGGGGAGCTGTTTTTT
CASSDAVWAGELFF
>TRBV7-2|NA|TRBJ2-7|NA
TGTGCCAGCAGCTCCGGGACAAGGAACGAGCAGTACTTC
CASSSGTRNEQYF
>TRBV5-1|NA|TRBJ1-3|NA
TGCGCCAGCAGCTTGGTCCCGTTCTCTGGAAACACCATATATTTT
CASSLVPFSGNTIYF
>TRBV5-1|NA|TRBJ2-3|NA
TGCGCCAGCAGCCCCCAGGTCCCTAGCACAGATACGCAGTATTTT
CASSPQVPSTDTQYF
>TRBV11-2|NA|TRBJ1-6|once
TGTGCCAGCAGCGATTCCGGGACAACTTCACCCCTCCACTTT
CASSDSGTTSPLHF
>TRBV9|NA|TRBJ2-7|NA
TGTGCCAGCAGCGCAACTGGACAGACCTACGAGCAGTACTTC
CASSATGQTYEQYF
>TRBV24-1|TRBD1|TRBJ2-1|few
TGTGCCACCACAGGGGGCAGTGAGCAGTTCTTC
CATTGGSEQFF
>TRBV5-1|NA|TRBJ1-5|once
TGCGCCAGCAGCTTGGAGGCGGATCAGCCCCAGCATTTT
CASSLEADQPQHF
>TRBV19|NA|TRBJ1-4|NA
TGTGCCAGTAGTATCAGCCACAGAGCAGCTGAAAAACTGTTTTTT
CASSISHRAAEKLFF
>TRBV6-5|TRBD1|TRBJ2-6|NA
TGTGCCAGCAGTTGGGACAGGACCTCTGGGGCCAACGTCCTGACTTTC
CASSWDRTSGANVLTF
>TRBV6-6|TRBD1|TRBJ1-4|NA
TGTGCCAGCAGTTACGAAGGGACAGGGGTTAATGAAAAACTGTTTTTT
CASSYEGTGVNEKLFF
>TRBV4-3|NA|TRBJ2-3|NA
TGCGCCAGCAGCCAAGGCCTATTCACAGATACGCAGTATTTT
CASSQGLFTDTQYF
>TRBV5-1|NA|TRBJ1-5|NA
TGCGCCAGCAGCTTGGTACCAGGGGTAGGACAGCCCCAGCATTTT
CASSLVPGVGQPQHF
>TRBV5-1|NA|TRBJ2-1|NA
TGCGCCAGCAGCTTGGGGACAGTAGCCAATGAGCAGTTCTTC
CASSLGTVANEQFF